This T cell receptor (beta chain) emerged from a study of OX40 agonist ivuxolimab in advanced cancers. Study information: It was ivuxolimab, an agonistic anti-OX40 (CD134) antibody, that patients were treated with. Prior anti-PD-1, anti-PD-L1 or anti-CTLA-4 therapy did not bar entry, and 30% to 40% had some.

Regarding the study as a whole: Several nonresponders also turned out to have low normalized T-cell clonal expansion.

As concerns this clone: Its cognate antigen is unknown.

TCRdb's table, derived via immunoSEQ multiplex PCR, lists solely in-frame clones and lacks some. The sample includes about 34,000 clones, 80% to 95% of them seen just once. Sampling of blood occurred at baseline, cycle 4 day 1, and cycle 7 day 1. The CDR3 contains 17 residues. Per the germline V gene, CDR1 is SGDLS and CDR2 is YYNGEE. The V and J ends lost 0 bases and 5 bases, in that order; junction bases with no gene match: 10. The chain is built from TRBV9 and TRBJ2-5; 10 bases agree with TRBD2. The material was CD4+ or CD8+ T cells sorted from blood, obtained in a trial of the OX40 agonist ivuxolimab. This TCR derives from an adult with an advanced solid tumor such as melanoma, head and neck, liver or kidney cancer. The CDR3 DNA sequence: TGTGCCAGCAGCGTAGGGGCTAGCGGGAGTTCTAGCGAGACCCAGTACTTC. It translates to CASSVGASGSSSETQYF.